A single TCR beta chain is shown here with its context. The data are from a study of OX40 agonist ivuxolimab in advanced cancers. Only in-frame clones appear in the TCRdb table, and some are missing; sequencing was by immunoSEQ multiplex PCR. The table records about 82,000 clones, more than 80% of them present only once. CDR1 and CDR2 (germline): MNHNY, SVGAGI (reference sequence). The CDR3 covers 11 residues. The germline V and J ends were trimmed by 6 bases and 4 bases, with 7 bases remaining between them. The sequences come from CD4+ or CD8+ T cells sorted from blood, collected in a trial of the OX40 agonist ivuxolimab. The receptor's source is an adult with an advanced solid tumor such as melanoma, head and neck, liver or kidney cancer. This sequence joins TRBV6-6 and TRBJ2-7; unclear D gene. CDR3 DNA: TGTGCCAGCAGCCCCAAGTACGAGCAGTACTTC. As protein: CASSPKYEQYF.